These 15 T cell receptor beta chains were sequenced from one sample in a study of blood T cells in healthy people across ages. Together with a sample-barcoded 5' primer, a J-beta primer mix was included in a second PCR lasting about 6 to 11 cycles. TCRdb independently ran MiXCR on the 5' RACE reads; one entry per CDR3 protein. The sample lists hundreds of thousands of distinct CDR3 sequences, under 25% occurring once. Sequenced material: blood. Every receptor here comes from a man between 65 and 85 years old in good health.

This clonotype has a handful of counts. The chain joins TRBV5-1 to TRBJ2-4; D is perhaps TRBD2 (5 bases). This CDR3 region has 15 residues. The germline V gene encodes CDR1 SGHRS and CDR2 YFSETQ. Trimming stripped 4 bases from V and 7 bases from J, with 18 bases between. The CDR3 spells CASSLQSGKVNIQYF. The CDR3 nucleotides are TGCGCCAGCAGCCTCCAATCGGGGAAGGTGAACATTCAGTACTTC.

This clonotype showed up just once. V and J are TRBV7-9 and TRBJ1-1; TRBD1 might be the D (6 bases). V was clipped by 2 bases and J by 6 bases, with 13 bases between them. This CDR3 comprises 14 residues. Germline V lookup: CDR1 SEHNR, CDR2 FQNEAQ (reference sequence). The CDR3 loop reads CASSLNQGTPEAFF. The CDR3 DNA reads TGTGCCAGCAGCTTAAACCAGGGGACCCCTGAAGCTTTCTTT.

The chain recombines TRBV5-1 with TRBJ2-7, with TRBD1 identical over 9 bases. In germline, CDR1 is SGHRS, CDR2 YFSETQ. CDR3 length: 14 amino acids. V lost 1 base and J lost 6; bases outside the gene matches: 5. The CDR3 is CASSLPGQGSEQYF. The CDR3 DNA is TGCGCCAGCAGCTTGCCGGGACAGGGTAGCGAGCAGTACTTC.

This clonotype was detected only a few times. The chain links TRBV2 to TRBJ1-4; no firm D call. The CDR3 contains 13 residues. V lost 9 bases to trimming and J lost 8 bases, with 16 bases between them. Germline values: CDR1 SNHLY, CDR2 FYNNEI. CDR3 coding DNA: TGTGCCAGAAGACGGACGGATGGGGAAAAACTGTTTTTT. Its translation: CARRRTDGEKLFF.

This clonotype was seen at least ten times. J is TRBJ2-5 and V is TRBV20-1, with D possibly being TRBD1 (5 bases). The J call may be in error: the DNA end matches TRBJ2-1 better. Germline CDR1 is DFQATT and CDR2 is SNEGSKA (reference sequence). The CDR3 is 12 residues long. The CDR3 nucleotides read TGCAGTGCTAGGGGGCCTGTTCCTGAGCAGTTCTTC. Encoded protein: CSARGPVPEQFF.

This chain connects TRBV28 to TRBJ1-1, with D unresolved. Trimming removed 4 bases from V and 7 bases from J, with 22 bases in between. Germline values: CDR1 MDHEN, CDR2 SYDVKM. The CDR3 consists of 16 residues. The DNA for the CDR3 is TGTGCCAGCAGTTCCTCCAACGGATACCGAACGGTTGAAGCTTTCTTT. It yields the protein CASSSSNGYRTVEAFF.

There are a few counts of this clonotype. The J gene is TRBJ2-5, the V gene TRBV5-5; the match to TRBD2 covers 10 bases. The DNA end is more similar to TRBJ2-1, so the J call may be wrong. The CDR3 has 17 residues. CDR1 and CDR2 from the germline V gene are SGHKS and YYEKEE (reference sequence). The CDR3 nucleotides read TGTGCCAGCAGCTCCATAGTAGCGGGAGGTAGTCACAATGAGCAGTTCTTC. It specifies CASSSIVAGGSHNEQFF.

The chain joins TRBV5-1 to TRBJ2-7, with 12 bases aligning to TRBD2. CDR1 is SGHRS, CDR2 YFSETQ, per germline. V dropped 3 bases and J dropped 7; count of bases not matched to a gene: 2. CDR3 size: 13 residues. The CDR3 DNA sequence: TGCGCCAGCAGCTCCGGGACTAGCGGGGAGCAGTACTTC. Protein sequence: CASSSGTSGEQYF.

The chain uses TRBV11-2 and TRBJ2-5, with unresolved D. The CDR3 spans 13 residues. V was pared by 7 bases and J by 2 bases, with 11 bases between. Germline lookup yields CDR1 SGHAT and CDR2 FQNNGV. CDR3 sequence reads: CASMGIFQETQYF. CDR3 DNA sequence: TGTGCCAGCATGGGAATCTTTCAAGAGACCCAGTACTTC.

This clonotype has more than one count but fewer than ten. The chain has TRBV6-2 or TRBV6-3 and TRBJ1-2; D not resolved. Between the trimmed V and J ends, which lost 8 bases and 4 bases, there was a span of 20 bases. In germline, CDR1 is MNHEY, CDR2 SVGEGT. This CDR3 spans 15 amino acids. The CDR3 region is CASAPRAWDGYGYTF. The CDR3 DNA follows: TGTGCCAGCGCCCCCCGGGCATGGGATGGCTATGGCTACACCTTC.

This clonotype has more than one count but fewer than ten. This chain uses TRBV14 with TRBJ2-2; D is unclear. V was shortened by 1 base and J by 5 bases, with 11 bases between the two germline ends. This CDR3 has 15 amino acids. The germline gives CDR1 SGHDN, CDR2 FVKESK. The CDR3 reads CASSQGPLQTGELFF. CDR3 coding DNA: TGTGCCAGCAGCCAAGGGCCGCTTCAGACCGGGGAGCTGTTTTTT.

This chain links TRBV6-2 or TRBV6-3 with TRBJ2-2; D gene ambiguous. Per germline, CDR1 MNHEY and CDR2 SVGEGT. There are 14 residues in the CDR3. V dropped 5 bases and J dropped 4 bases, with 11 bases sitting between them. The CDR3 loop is CASSNPPGTGELFF. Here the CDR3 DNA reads TGTGCCAGCAGTAACCCCCCGGGCACCGGGGAGCTGTTTTTT.

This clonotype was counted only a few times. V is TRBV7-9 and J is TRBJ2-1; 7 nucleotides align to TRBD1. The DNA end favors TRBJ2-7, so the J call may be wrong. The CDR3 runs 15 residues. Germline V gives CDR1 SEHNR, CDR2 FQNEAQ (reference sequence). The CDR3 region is CASSRKQDRAYEQYF. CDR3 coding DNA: TGTGCCAGCAGCCGAAAACAAGACAGGGCCTACGAGCAGTACTTC.

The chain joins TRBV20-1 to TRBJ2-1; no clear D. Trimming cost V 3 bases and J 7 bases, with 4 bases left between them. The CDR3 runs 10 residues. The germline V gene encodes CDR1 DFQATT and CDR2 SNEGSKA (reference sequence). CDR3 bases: TGCAGTGCTAGTTGGAATGAGCAGTTCTTC. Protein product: CSASWNEQFF.

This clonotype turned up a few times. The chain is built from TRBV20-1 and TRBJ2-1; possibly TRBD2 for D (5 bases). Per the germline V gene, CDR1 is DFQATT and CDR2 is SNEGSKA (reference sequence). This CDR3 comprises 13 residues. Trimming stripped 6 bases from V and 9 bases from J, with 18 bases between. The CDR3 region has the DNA TGCAGTGCCCCACGGGAAACCCGGGGTGAGCAGTTCTTC. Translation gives CSAPRETRGEQFF.